The present TCR beta chain was sequenced within a study of blood T cell repertoires in COVID-19 (dated by TCRdb to the early 2020s). With regard to the full study: The collaborator samples originated in the United States, Italy and Spain and spanned the acute and convalescent phases of COVID-19. The material from the prospective study consisted of cDNA or gDNA derived from T cells, B-cell-depleted T cells, or PBMCs. Deeply sampled blood TCRbeta repertoires from subjects exposed to, actively infected with, or recovered from COVID-19 were included in the dataset. The repertoires were released in a freely available public database meant as a resource for research on the immune response to SARS-CoV-2. The samples were drawn from two sources: the first 160 participants of the ongoing ImmuneRACE study, and 1,200 or so subjects contributed by 6 global collaborators. Sample metadata almost always included a de-identified subject ID, COVID-19 status, age in years and sex. Where HLA class I and class II types were available, the types were taken from metadata supplied by the sample provider, not from assay-based typing.

Turning to this clone: Its antigen is not yet known. No much larger clone exists at a distance of one base, and base qualities are not known.

TCRbeta CDR3 regions were amplified from genomic DNA using the immunoSEQ Assay, a bias-controlled multiplex PCR. Concerning the study's data processing: The number of nucleated cells in each sample was estimated by amplification of reference gene primers within the assay. To quantify the absolute abundance of each unique TCRbeta CDR3 rearrangement, sequence reads were collapsed and filtered. Productive Simpson clonality was computed per sample as the square root of Simpson's diversity index over productive rearrangements. The source is immuneACCESS, and TCRdb retained only in-frame sequences with V and J called. Part of the clones is not carried over; for the studies checked, unresolved V genes explain less than half of this, and the remainder is unexplained. D and trimming come from the DNA, and the V and J calls and clone size come from that table. The sample table contains hundreds of thousands of clones; only one count was recorded for less than 85% of them. The top ten constitute approximately 5% of the sample.

Study-level results and caveats: The quantity of clinical and demographic metadata differed by source and by participant and was supplied without curation.

V loses 5 bases, J loses 2 bases, and the germline ends lie 11 bases apart. The germline V gene provides CDR1 SNHLY and CDR2 FYNNEI. The CDR3 runs 14 residues from the cysteine to the phenylalanine. This entry keeps only the CDR3 DNA: 42 bases, framed from base 1. Whole blood was collected in K2EDTA tubes by collaborating institutions according to the institutions' own protocols. For TCRbeta analysis, collaborators shipped samples in one of three forms: frozen whole blood, isolated PBMCs, or DNA extracted from either of those sample types. Sequencing was carried out using peripheral blood. The V and J segments used are TRBV2 and TRBJ2-3; TRBD1 is a weak D gene call, 5 bases matching. The receptor was derived from an elderly woman with active or convalescent COVID-19. The DNA reads as follows: TGTGCCAGCAGTACCCAGGGATTCACAGATACGCAGTATTTT. It specifies CASSTQGFTDTQYF.